This record looks at one T cell receptor (beta chain) sequence and its context. This receptor's antigen is unknown. Base qualities are missing; no much larger clone stands one base away. This record comes from a study of T cell changes during pregnancy in multiple sclerosis (dated by TCRdb to about 2019). Turning to the overall study: The study examined how the T cell repertoire changed over the course of pregnancy in women with multiple sclerosis.

Libraries were built with the immunoSEQ multiplex PCR assay. TCRdb's version of the immuneACCESS table is confined to in-frame rearrangements and falls short of the full clone set. An unresolved V gene accounts for under half of the shortfall where checked; the remainder is of unknown origin. The sample table shows approximately 23,000 clones, and more than 85% are seen once. The leading ten clones occupy approximately 0.63% of the sample. Sequenced material: CD4+ T cells from peripheral blood mononuclear cells, taken after pregnancy. The receptor was isolated from a female donor in good health, enrolled as a control in a pregnancy study.

Here is the DNA: TGCGCCAGCAGCGGCGTCGGGTCGACAGGGAGACTGTTTTTT. Translated, it reads CASSGVGSTGRLFF. The chain couples TRBV5-1 to TRBJ1-4; 7 bases in between match TRBD1. CDR1 is given as SGHRS and CDR2 as YFSETQ, both from the germline V gene. The CDR3 goes from the cysteine to the phenylalanine over 14 residues. Only the CDR3 part of the read is kept: 42 bases, read in frame from the first base. Here V drops 4 bases and J drops 13 bases, and the junction holds 13 bases not matched to any gene.